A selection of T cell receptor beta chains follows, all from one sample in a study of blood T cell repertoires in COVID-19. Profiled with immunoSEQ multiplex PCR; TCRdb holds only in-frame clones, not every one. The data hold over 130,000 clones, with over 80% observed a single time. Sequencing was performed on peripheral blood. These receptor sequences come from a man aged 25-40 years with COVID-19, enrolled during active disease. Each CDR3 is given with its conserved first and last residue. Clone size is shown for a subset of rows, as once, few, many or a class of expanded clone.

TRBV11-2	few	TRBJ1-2	CASSLAGGYGYTF
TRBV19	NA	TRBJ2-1	CASSIGSSMIEQFF
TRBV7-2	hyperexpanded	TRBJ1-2	CASSLGTGDYGYTF
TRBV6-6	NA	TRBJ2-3	CASSPSREISTDTQYF
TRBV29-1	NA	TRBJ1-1	CSVTTLTGGFGTEAFF
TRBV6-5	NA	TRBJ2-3	CASSFGQGGTDTQYF
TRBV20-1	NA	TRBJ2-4	CSASQGAKNIQYF
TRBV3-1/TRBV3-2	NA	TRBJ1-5	CASSQGVSGDQPQHF
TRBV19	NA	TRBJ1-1	CASSVTGGTEAFF
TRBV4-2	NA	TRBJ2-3	CASSQDHPDTQYF
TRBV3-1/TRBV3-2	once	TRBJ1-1	CASAQGIGTEAFF
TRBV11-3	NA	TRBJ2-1	CASSLVAGVGEQFF
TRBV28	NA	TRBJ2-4	CASSHRLTGAKNIQYF
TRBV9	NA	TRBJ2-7	CASSVQGAGMNEQYF
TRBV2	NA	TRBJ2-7	CASSPGGLYEQYF
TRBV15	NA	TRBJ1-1	CATSKPSGRGNTEAFF
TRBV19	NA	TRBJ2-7	CASSFHPDRGFSYEQYF
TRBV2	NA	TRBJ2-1	CASTRGLAGLGEQFF
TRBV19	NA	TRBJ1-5	CASSIVGGGNQPQHF
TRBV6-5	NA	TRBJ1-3	CASRESSGNTIYF
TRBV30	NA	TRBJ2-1	CAWDSGSINEQFF
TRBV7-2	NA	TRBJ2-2	CASSLRQTGELFF
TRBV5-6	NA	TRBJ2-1	CASSPDATMERGSYNEQFF
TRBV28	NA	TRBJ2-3	CASKQSTDTQYF
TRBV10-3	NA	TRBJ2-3	CAISDPGGEVTQYF
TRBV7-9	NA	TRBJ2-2	CASSQGRGGQGPTGELFF
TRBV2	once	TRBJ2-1	CASSEREGLHEQFF
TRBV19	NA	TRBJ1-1	CASRDGQSPNTEAFF
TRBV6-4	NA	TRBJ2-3	CASSDSAGGPDTQYF
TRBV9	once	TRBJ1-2	CASSVDDSYGYTF
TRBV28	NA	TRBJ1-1	CATRTGMNTEAFF
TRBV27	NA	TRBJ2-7	CASRTRDSYEQYF
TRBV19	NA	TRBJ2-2	CASSIGSGTITPAGELFF
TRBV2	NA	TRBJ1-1	CASSERTVRLNTEAFF